The clone carrying this T cell receptor beta chain was counted a few times. The data derive from a study of patients and donors after allogeneic stem cell transplantation. The germline V gene encodes CDR1 DFQATT and CDR2 SNEGSKA (reference sequence). The V end lost 2 bases, the J end lost 4 bases, and 9 bases lay between the germline ends. The CDR3 runs to 13 residues. TCRdb re-derived calls from the RT-PCR reads in MiXCR, one entry per CDR3 protein. Of 150,000 to 200,000 distinct CDR3 sequences listed, about 29% were seen once; the top ten hold 3.2%. V and J are TRBV20-1 and TRBJ2-1; TRBD1 is a possible D gene (6 bases). The origin of this receptor is a human donor who was either an allogeneic HSCT recipient or a stem cell or donor lymphocyte infusion donor (not recorded which). It is not recorded whose cells these are; they may come from a transplant donor. The specimen was blood, either unsorted or a sorted T cell fraction (not recorded which). CDR3 sequence (DNA): TGCAGTGCTAGACCGGGACAATACAATGAGCAGTTCTTC. As protein: CSARPGQYNEQFF.